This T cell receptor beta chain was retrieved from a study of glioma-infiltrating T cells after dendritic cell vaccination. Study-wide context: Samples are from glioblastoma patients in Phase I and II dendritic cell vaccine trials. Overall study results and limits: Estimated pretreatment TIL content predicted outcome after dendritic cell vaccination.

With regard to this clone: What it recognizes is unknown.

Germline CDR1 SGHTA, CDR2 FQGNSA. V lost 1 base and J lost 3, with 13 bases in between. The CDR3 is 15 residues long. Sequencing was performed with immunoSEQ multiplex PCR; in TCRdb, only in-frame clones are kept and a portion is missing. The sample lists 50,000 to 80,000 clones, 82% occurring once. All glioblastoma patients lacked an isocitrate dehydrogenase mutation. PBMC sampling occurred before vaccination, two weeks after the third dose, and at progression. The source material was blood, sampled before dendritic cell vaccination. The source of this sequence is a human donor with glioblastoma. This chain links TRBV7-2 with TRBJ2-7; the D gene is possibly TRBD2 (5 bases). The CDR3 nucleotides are TGTGCCAGCAGCTTAGGCGTGTCGGGGTACTACGAGCAGTACTTC. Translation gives CASSLGVSGYYEQYF.